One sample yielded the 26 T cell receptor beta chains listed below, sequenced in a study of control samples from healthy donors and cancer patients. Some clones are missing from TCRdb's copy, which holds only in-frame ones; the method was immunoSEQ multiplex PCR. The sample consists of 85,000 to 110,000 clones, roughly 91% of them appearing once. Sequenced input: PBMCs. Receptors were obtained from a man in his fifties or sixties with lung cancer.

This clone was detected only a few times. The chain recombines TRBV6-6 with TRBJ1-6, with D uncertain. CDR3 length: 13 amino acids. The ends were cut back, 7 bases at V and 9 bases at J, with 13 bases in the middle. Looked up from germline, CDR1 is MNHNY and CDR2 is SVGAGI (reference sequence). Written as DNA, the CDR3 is TGTGCCAGCACCGGATCCGGTTCTTCACCCCTCCACTTT. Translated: CASTGSGSSPLHF.

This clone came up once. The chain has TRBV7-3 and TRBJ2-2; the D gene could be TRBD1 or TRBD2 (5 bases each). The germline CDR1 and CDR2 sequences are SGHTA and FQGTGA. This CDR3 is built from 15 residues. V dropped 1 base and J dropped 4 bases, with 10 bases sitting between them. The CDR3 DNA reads TGTGCCAGCAGCTTAAACTTTGGGGGCACCGGGGAGCTGTTTTTT. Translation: CASSLNFGGTGELFF.

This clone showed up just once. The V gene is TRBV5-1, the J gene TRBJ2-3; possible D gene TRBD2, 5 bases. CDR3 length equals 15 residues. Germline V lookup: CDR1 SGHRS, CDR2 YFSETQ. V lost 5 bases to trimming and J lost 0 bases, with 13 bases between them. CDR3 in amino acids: CASSSSGASTDTQYF. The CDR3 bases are TGCGCCAGCAGTTCGAGCGGCGCTAGCACAGATACGCAGTATTTT.

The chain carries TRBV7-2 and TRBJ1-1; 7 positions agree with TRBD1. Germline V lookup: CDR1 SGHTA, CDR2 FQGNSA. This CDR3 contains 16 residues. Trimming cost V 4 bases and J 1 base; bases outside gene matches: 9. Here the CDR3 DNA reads TGTGCCAGCAGCTCTAGATTGAACAGGGGGAACACTGAAGCTTTCTTT. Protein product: CASSSRLNRGNTEAFF.

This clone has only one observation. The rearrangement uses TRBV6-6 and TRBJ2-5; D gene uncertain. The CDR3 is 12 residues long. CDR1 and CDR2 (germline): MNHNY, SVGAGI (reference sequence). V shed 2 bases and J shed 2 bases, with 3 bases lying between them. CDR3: CASSYRQETQYF. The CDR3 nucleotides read TGTGCCAGCAGTTACAGGCAAGAGACCCAGTACTTC.

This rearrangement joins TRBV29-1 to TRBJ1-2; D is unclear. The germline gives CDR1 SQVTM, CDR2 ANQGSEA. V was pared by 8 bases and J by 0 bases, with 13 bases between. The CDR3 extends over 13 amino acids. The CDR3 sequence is CSLESLANYGYTF. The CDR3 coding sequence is TGCAGCCTCGAGAGCTTAGCTAACTATGGCTACACCTTC.

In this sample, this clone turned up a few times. The CDR3 is CASSLKDTQYF. CDR3 DNA sequence: TGCGCCAGCAGCTTGAAAGATACGCAGTATTTT. The V gene is TRBV5-1, the J gene TRBJ2-3; D unresolved. The V and J ends lost 1 base and 5 bases respectively, with 2 bases between them. The germline CDR1 and CDR2 sequences are SGHRS and YFSETQ. This CDR3 region has 11 residues.

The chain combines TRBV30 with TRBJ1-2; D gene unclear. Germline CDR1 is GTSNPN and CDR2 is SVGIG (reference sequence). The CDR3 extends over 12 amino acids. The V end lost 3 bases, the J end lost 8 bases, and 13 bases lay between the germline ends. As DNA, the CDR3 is TGTGCCTGGAGATCGGCAGCCTACGGCTACACCTTC. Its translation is CAWRSAAYGYTF.

This chain's CDR3 is CASSADYGYTF. Here the CDR3 DNA reads TGTGCCAGCAGTGCAGACTATGGCTACACCTTC. The rearrangement joins TRBV12-3 or TRBV12-4 to TRBJ1-2; D gene unclear. Between the trimmed V and J ends, which lost 5 bases and 3 bases, there was a span of 4 bases. The CDR3 spans 11 residues.

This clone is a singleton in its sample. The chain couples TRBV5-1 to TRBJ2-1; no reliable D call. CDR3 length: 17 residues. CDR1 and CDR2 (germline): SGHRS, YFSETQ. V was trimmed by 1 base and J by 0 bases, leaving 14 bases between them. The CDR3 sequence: CASSLIPTESSYNEQFF. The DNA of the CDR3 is TGCGCCAGCAGCTTGATTCCGACGGAGAGCTCCTACAATGAGCAGTTCTTC.

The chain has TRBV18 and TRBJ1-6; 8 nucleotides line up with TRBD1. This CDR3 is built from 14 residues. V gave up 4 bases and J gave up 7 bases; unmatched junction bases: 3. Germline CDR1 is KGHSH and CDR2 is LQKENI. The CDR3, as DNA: TGTGCCAGCTCACTGACAGGGGTGAATTCACCCCTCCACTTT. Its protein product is CASSLTGVNSPLHF.

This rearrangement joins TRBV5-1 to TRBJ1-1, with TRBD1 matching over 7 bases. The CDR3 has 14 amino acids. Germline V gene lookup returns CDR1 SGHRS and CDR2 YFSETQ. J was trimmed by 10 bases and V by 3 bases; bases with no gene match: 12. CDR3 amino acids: CASSSEGTEFGAFF. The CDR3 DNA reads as TGCGCCAGCAGCTCAGAAGGGACAGAATTCGGAGCTTTCTTT.

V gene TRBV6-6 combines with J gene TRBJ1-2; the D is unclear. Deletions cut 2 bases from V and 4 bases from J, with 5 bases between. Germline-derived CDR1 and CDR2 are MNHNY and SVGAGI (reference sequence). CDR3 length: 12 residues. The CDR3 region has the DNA TGTGCCAGCAGTTACGGGGTCTATGGCTACACCTTC. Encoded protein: CASSYGVYGYTF.

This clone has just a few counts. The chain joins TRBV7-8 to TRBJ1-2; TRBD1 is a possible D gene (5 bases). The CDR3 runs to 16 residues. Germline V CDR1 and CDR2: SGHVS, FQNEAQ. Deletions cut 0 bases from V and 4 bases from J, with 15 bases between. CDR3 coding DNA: TGTGCCAGCAGCTTAGCATCAGGGCACGGCCCCTATGGCTACACCTTC. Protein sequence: CASSLASGHGPYGYTF.

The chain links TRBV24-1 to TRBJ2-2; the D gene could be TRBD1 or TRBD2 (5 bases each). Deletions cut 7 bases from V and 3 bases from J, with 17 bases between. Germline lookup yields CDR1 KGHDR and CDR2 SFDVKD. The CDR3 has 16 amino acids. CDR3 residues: CATSGAPGLYTGELFF. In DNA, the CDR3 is TGTGCCACCAGCGGGGCGCCTGGGCTTTACACCGGGGAGCTGTTTTTT.

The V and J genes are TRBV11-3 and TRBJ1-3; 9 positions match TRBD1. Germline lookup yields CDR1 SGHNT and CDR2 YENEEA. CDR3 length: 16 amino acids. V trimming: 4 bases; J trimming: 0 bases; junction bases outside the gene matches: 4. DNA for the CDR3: TGTGCCAGCAGCTCAGGGACAGGGAACTCTGGAAACACCATATATTTT. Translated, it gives CASSSGTGNSGNTIYF.

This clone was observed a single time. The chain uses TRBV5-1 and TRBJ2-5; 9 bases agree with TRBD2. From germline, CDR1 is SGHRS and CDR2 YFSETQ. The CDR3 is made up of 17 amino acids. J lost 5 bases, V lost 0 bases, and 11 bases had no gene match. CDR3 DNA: TGCGCCAGCAGCTTGGAGGGCGGGGGGGCGATTAAGGAGACCCAGTACTTC. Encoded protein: CASSLEGGGAIKETQYF.

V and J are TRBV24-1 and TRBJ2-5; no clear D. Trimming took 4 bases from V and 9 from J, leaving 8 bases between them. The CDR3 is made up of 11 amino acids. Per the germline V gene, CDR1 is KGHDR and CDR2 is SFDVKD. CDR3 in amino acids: CATSDKDAQYF. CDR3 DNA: TGTGCCACCAGTGACAAGGATGCCCAGTACTTC.

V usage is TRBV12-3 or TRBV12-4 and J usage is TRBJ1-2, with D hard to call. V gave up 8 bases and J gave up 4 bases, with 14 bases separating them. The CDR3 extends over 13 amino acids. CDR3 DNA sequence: TGTGCCAGCTCTTGGAAGGTATCCTATGGCTACACCTTC. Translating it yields CASSWKVSYGYTF.

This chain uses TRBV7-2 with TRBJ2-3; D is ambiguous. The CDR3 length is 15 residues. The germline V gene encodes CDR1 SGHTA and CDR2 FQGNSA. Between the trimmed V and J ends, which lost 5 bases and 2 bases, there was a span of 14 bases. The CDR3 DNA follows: TGTGCCAGCAGCGCCGACTGGACGTTCACAGATACGCAGTATTTT. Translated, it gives CASSADWTFTDTQYF.

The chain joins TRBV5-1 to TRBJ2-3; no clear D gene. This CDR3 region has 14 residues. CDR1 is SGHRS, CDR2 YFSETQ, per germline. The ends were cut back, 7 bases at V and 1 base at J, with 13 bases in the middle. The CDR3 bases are TGCGCCAGCCGTCCCGGGTGGGGCACAGATACGCAGTATTTT. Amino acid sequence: CASRPGWGTDTQYF.

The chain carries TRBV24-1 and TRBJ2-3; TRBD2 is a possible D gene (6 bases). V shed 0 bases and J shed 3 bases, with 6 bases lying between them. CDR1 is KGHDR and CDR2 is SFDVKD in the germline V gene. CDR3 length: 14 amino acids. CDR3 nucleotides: TGTGCCACCAGTGATTTGCGGGGGACAGATACGCAGTATTTT. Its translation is CATSDLRGTDTQYF.

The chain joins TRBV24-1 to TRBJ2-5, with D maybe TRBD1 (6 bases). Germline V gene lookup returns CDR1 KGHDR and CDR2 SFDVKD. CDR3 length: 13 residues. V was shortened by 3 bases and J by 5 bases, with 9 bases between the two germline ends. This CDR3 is CATSDGGRETQYF. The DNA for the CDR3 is TGTGCCACCAGTGATGGGGGCAGGGAGACCCAGTACTTC.

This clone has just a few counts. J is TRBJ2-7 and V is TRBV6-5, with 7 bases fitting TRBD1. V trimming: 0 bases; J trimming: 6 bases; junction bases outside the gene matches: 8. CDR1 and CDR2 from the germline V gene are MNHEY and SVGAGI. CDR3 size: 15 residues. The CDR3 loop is CASSYSRGGGSEQYV. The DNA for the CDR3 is TGTGCCAGCAGTTACTCAAGAGGGGGCGGCTCCGAGCAGTACGTC.

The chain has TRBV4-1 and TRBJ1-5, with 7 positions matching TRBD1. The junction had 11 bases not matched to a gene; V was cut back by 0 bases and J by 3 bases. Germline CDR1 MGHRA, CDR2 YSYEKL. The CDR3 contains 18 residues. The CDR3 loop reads CASSQDLVTGAINQPQHF. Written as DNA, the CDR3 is TGCGCCAGCAGCCAAGATTTGGTAACAGGGGCCATCAATCAGCCCCAGCATTTT.

The CDR3 loop is CAISGTRDHEQYF. CDR3 coding DNA: TGTGCCATCAGTGGGACACGGGACCACGAGCAGTACTTC. The rearrangement links TRBV10-3 to TRBJ2-7; either TRBD1 or TRBD2 may supply D (5 bases each). Germline V CDR1 and CDR2: ENHRY, SYGVKD. V lost 4 bases and J lost 5, with 12 bases in between. The length of the CDR3 is 13 residues.